Listed below are T cell receptor beta chains from one sample, sequenced in a study of beta chain features in type 1 diabetes. Produced via immunoSEQ multiplex PCR; TCRdb's table is partial and in-frame only. The sample includes about 710,000 clones, over 12% of them seen just once. Sequenced: naive CD4+ T cells from blood. Receptors originate from a man aged 18 to 30 with type 1 diabetes. Each CDR3 is given with its conserved first and last residue. The order of the fields is D gene, clone size, J gene, V gene, CDR3 protein, CDR3 DNA. A D gene is named only where the DNA matches it firmly. Clone size is shown for a subset of rows, as once, few, many or a class of expanded clone.

D gene: NA; clone size: few; J gene: TRBJ2-6; V gene: TRBV29-1; CDR3 protein: CSVEDFGVSGANVLTF; CDR3 DNA: TGCAGCGTTGAAGATTTCGGGGTCTCTGGGGCCAACGTCCTGACTTTC
D gene: TRBD1; clone size: NA; J gene: TRBJ2-3; V gene: TRBV30; CDR3 protein: CAWSVWTGRSTDTQYF; CDR3 DNA: TGTGCCTGGAGTGTATGGACAGGAAGGTCCACAGATACGCAGTATTTT
D gene: TRBD1; clone size: NA; J gene: TRBJ2-1; V gene: TRBV9; CDR3 protein: CASSVSTGGILNEQFF; CDR3 DNA: TGTGCCAGCAGCGTTTCCACAGGGGGCATTTTGAATGAGCAGTTCTTC
D gene: NA; clone size: NA; J gene: TRBJ1-1; V gene: TRBV29-1; CDR3 protein: CSVEDIWVNTEAFF; CDR3 DNA: TGCAGCGTTGAAGATATCTGGGTGAACACTGAAGCTTTCTTT
D gene: NA; clone size: NA; J gene: TRBJ2-7; V gene: TRBV15; CDR3 protein: CATSRFQNEQYF; CDR3 DNA: TGTGCCACCAGCAGATTTCAGAACGAGCAGTACTTC
D gene: NA; clone size: few; J gene: TRBJ2-1; V gene: TRBV27; CDR3 protein: CASSLERANNEQFF; CDR3 DNA: TGTGCCAGCAGTTTGGAGCGGGCTAACAATGAGCAGTTCTTC
D gene: NA; clone size: NA; J gene: TRBJ1-5; V gene: TRBV7-9; CDR3 protein: CASSLLPAQPQHF; CDR3 DNA: TGTGCCAGCAGCTTATTGCCGGCACAGCCCCAGCATTTT
D gene: NA; clone size: NA; J gene: TRBJ1-5; V gene: TRBV7-8; CDR3 protein: CASSLVNQPQHF; CDR3 DNA: TGTGCCAGCAGCTTAGTAAATCAGCCCCAGCATTTT
D gene: NA; clone size: few; J gene: TRBJ1-2; V gene: TRBV6-6; CDR3 protein: CASSYSTVGTGYGYTF; CDR3 DNA: TGTGCCAGCAGTTACTCCACGGTGGGGACGGGTTATGGCTACACCTTC
D gene: TRBD2; clone size: few; J gene: TRBJ2-7; V gene: TRBV30; CDR3 protein: CAWSVPREGVYEQYF; CDR3 DNA: TGTGCCTGGAGTGTCCCCCGGGAGGGCGTCTACGAGCAGTACTTC
D gene: TRBD1; clone size: few; J gene: TRBJ1-5; V gene: TRBV30; CDR3 protein: CAWSVRGRGHQPQHF; CDR3 DNA: TGTGCCTGGAGTGTACGGGGCAGGGGGCACCAGCCCCAGCATTTT
D gene: NA; clone size: NA; J gene: TRBJ1-3; V gene: TRBV10-2; CDR3 protein: CASRMGAGNTIYF; CDR3 DNA: TGCGCCAGCCGAATGGGGGCTGGAAACACCATATATTTT
D gene: NA; clone size: few; J gene: TRBJ2-5; V gene: TRBV13; CDR3 protein: CASSRQIEETQYF; CDR3 DNA: TGTGCCAGCAGCCGACAGATCGAAGAGACCCAGTACTTC
D gene: NA; clone size: NA; J gene: TRBJ1-5; V gene: TRBV23-1; CDR3 protein: CASSPPGGNQPQHF; CDR3 DNA: TGCGCCAGCAGTCCCCCAGGGGGCAATCAGCCCCAGCATTTT
D gene: NA; clone size: NA; J gene: TRBJ1-2; V gene: TRBV4-1; CDR3 protein: CASSQVSTGNYGYTF; CDR3 DNA: TGCGCCAGCAGCCAAGTCAGCACAGGCAACTATGGCTACACCTTC
D gene: NA; clone size: few; J gene: TRBJ1-1; V gene: TRBV6-1; CDR3 protein: CASSDTGFGTEAFF; CDR3 DNA: TGTGCCAGCAGTGATACAGGGTTTGGGACTGAAGCTTTCTTT
D gene: NA; clone size: few; J gene: TRBJ2-3; V gene: TRBV2; CDR3 protein: CASRDGSSLDTQYF; CDR3 DNA: TGTGCCAGCAGGGACGGGAGCTCGTTAGATACGCAGTATTTT
D gene: NA; clone size: NA; J gene: TRBJ1-2; V gene: TRBV28; CDR3 protein: CASSPGIPGGYTF; CDR3 DNA: TGTGCCAGCAGTCCAGGGATTCCGGGTGGCTACACCTTC
D gene: NA; clone size: NA; J gene: TRBJ2-3; V gene: TRBV28; CDR3 protein: CASTPSGPPSTDTQYF; CDR3 DNA: TGTGCCAGCACCCCCTCCGGGCCCCCAAGCACAGATACGCAGTATTTT
D gene: NA; clone size: few; J gene: TRBJ1-1; V gene: TRBV30; CDR3 protein: CAWIIQNTEAFF; CDR3 DNA: TGTGCCTGGATAATACAGAACACTGAAGCTTTCTTT
D gene: NA; clone size: few; J gene: TRBJ1-2; V gene: TRBV29-1; CDR3 protein: CSVWGRGADYGYTF; CDR3 DNA: TGCAGCGTTTGGGGTCGGGGCGCGGACTATGGCTACACCTTC
D gene: NA; clone size: NA; J gene: TRBJ1-1; V gene: TRBV4-1; CDR3 protein: CASSRPWEAVMNTEAFF; CDR3 DNA: TGCGCCAGCAGCCGCCCATGGGAGGCTGTTATGAACACTGAAGCTTTCTTT
D gene: NA; clone size: few; J gene: TRBJ1-6; V gene: TRBV5-1; CDR3 protein: CASKTLDSPLHF; CDR3 DNA: TGCGCCAGCAAGACGTTAGATTCACCCCTCCACTTT
D gene: NA; clone size: few; J gene: TRBJ1-6; V gene: TRBV7-9; CDR3 protein: CASSPTAEFTLHF; CDR3 DNA: TGTGCCAGCAGTCCAACGGCGGAGTTCACCCTCCACTTT
D gene: NA; clone size: NA; J gene: TRBJ1-1; V gene: TRBV29-1; CDR3 protein: CSVRTATNTEAFF; CDR3 DNA: TGCAGCGTTAGGACAGCGACGAACACTGAAGCTTTCTTT
D gene: NA; clone size: few; J gene: TRBJ1-5; V gene: TRBV9; CDR3 protein: CAMFAPAPACPQHF; CDR3 DNA: TGTGCCATGTTCGCCCCGGCGCCCGCTTGTCCCCAGCATTTT
D gene: TRBD1; clone size: NA; J gene: TRBJ1-1; V gene: TRBV2; CDR3 protein: CASSDYGRGNGAFF; CDR3 DNA: TGTGCCAGCAGCGATTATGGCAGGGGGAATGGGGCTTTCTTT
D gene: NA; clone size: few; J gene: TRBJ2-4; V gene: TRBV21-1; CDR3 protein: CASTKGDGAKNIQYF; CDR3 DNA: TGTGCCAGCACCAAGGGGGACGGGGCCAAAAACATTCAGTACTTC
D gene: NA; clone size: few; J gene: TRBJ2-2; V gene: TRBV7-3; CDR3 protein: CASSFPPAGELFF; CDR3 DNA: TGTGCCAGCAGCTTCCCCCCCGCCGGGGAGCTGTTTTTT
D gene: TRBD1; clone size: few; J gene: TRBJ2-3; V gene: TRBV30; CDR3 protein: CAWSPTGERTQYF; CDR3 DNA: TGTGCCTGGAGCCCTACAGGGGAGCGAACGCAGTATTTT
D gene: TRBD1; clone size: few; J gene: TRBJ1-5; V gene: TRBV18; CDR3 protein: CASSRDQQGDRNQPQHF; CDR3 DNA: TGTGCCAGCTCACGAGACCAACAGGGGGATCGCAATCAGCCCCAGCATTTT
D gene: TRBD1; clone size: NA; J gene: TRBJ1-6; V gene: TRBV4-2; CDR3 protein: CASSTRTGGNSPLHF; CDR3 DNA: TGTGCCAGCAGCACCCGGACAGGGGGAAATTCACCCCTCCACTTT
D gene: TRBD1; clone size: NA; J gene: TRBJ2-2; V gene: TRBV2; CDR3 protein: CASSVRTGYTGELFF; CDR3 DNA: TGTGCCAGCAGTGTAAGGACAGGGTACACCGGGGAGCTGTTTTTT
D gene: NA; clone size: few; J gene: TRBJ1-2; V gene: TRBV10-3; CDR3 protein: CAISESAGGYTF; CDR3 DNA: TGTGCCATCAGTGAGTCTGCGGGAGGCTACACCTTC
D gene: NA; clone size: few; J gene: TRBJ2-6; V gene: TRBV28; CDR3 protein: CASSLWGTSRSGANVLTF; CDR3 DNA: TGTGCCAGCAGTTTATGGGGGACTTCCCGCTCTGGGGCCAACGTCCTGACTTTC
D gene: TRBD1; clone size: NA; J gene: TRBJ2-7; V gene: TRBV4-3; CDR3 protein: CASSQDGCLTGQGAEEQYF; CDR3 DNA: TGCGCCAGCAGCCAAGATGGATGCTTAACCGGACAGGGGGCGGAGGAGCAGTACTTC
D gene: NA; clone size: NA; J gene: TRBJ1-6; V gene: TRBV30; CDR3 protein: CAWRLGTLTWSPLHF; CDR3 DNA: TGTGCCTGGAGACTAGGGACCCTAACGTGGTCACCCCTCCACTTT
D gene: TRBD1; clone size: few; J gene: TRBJ2-7; V gene: TRBV6-5; CDR3 protein: CASSNRDRSSYEQYF; CDR3 DNA: TGTGCCAGCAGTAACCGGGACAGGAGCTCCTACGAGCAGTACTTC
D gene: TRBD1; clone size: NA; J gene: TRBJ1-3; V gene: TRBV6-5; CDR3 protein: CASSYEGQGTGNTIYF; CDR3 DNA: TGTGCCAGCAGTTACGAGGGACAGGGGACGGGAAACACCATATATTTT
D gene: NA; clone size: NA; J gene: TRBJ2-7; V gene: TRBV5-1; CDR3 protein: CASSLEGTYEQYF; CDR3 DNA: TGCGCCAGCAGCTTGGAAGGAACCTACGAGCAGTACTTC
D gene: NA; clone size: few; J gene: TRBJ1-1; V gene: TRBV7-9; CDR3 protein: CASSLEWENTEAFF; CDR3 DNA: TGTGCCAGCAGCTTAGAGTGGGAGAACACTGAAGCTTTCTTT
D gene: TRBD1; clone size: NA; J gene: TRBJ2-7; V gene: TRBV28; CDR3 protein: CASSHRQGATYEQYF; CDR3 DNA: TGTGCCAGCAGCCATAGACAGGGAGCAACCTACGAGCAGTACTTC
D gene: NA; clone size: NA; J gene: TRBJ1-1; V gene: TRBV9; CDR3 protein: CASSRGDTEAFF; CDR3 DNA: TGTGCCAGCAGTCGGGGGGACACTGAAGCTTTCTTT